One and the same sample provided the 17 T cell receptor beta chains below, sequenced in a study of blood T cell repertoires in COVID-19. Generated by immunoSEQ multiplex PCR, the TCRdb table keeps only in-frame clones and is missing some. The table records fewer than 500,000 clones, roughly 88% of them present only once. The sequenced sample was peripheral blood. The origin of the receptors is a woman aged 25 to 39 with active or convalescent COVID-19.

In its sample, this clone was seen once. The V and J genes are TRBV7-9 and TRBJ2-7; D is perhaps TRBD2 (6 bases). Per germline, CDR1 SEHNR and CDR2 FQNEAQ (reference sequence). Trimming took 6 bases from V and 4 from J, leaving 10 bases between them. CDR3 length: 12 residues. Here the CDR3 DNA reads TGTGCCAGCAGTGGACTACAGTACGAGCAGTACTTC. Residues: CASSGLQYEQYF. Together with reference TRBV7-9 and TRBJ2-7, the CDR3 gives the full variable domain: DTGVSQNPRHKITKRGQNVTFRCDPISEHNRLYWYRQTLGQGPEFLTYFQNEAQLEKSRLLSDRFSAERPKGSFSTLEIQRTEQGDSAMYLCASSGLQYEQYFGPGTRLTVT.

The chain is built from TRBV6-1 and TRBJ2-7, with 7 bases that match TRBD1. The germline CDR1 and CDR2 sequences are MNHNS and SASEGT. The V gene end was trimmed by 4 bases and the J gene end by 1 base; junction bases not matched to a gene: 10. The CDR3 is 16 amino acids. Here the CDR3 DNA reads TGTGCCAGCAGTGGAGATTCGACAGGGCCATCCTACGAGCAGTACTTC. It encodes CASSGDSTGPSYEQYF.

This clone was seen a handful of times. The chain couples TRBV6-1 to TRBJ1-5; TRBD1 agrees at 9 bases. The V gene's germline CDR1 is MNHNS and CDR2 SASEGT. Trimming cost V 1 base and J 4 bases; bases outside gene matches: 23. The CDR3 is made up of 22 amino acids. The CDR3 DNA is TGTGCCAGCAGTGAAGGGACAGGGGTTCGCGGGAGGCTTGGGTCAGGGAATCAGCCCCAGCATTTT. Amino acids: CASSEGTGVRGRLGSGNQPQHF.

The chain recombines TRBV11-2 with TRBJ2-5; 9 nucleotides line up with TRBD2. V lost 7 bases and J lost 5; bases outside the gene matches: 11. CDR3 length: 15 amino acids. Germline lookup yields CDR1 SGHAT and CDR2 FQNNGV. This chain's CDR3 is CASTNSGGLVETQYF. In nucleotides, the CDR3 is TGTGCCAGCACCAACAGCGGGGGGCTGGTTGAGACCCAGTACTTC.

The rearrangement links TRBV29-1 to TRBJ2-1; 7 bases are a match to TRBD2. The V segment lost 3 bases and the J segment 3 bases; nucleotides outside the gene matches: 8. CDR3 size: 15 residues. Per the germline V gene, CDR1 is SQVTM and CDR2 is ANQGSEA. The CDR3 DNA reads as TGCAGCGTTGAGAGTGGGACTACCTACTACAATGAGCAGTTCTTC. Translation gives CSVESGTTYYNEQFF.

CDR3 region: CSVAGGGTSYNEQFF. CDR3 bases: TGCAGCGTTGCAGGCGGGGGGACCTCCTACAATGAGCAGTTCTTC. V usage is TRBV29-1 and J usage is TRBJ2-1; 8 nucleotides agree with TRBD2. This CDR3 is 15 amino acids long. CDR1 is SQVTM, CDR2 ANQGSEA, per germline. V shed 4 bases, J shed 0 bases, and the junction held 5 bases outside the gene matches.

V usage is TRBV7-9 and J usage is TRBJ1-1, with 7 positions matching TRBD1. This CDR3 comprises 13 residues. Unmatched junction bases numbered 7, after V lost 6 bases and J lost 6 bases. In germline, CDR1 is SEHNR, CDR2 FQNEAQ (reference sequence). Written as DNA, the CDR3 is TGTGCCAGCAGTTCTGGACAGGTAGCTGAAGCTTTCTTT. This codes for CASSSGQVAEAFF.

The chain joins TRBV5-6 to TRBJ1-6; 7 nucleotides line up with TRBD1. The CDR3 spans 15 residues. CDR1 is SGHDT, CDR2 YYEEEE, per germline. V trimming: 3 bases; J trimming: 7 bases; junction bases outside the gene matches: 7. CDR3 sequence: CASSWRQGGNSPLHF. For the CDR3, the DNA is TGTGCCAGCAGCTGGCGACAGGGAGGAAATTCACCCCTCCACTTT. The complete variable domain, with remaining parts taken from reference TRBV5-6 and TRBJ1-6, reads DAGVTQSPTHLIKTRGQQVTLRCSPKSGHDTVSWYQQALGQGPQFIFQYYEEEERQRGNFPDRFSGHQFPNYSSELNVNALLLGDSALYLCASSWRQGGNSPLHFGNGTRLTVT.

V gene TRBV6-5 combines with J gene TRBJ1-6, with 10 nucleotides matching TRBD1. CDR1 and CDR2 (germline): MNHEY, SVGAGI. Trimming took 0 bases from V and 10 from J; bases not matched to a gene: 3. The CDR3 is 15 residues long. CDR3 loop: CASSYSGTGASPLHF. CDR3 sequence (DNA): TGTGCCAGCAGTTACTCCGGGACAGGGGCATCACCCCTCCACTTT.

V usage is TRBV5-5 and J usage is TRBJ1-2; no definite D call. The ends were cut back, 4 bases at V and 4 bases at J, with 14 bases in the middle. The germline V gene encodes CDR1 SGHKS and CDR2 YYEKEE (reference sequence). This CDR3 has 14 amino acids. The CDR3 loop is CASSVDGRGYGYTF. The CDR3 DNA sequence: TGTGCCAGCAGCGTGGACGGCCGGGGCTATGGCTACACCTTC.

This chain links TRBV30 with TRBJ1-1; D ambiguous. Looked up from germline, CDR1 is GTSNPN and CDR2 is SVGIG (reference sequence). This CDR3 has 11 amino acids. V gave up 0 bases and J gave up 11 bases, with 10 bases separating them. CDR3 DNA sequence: TGTGCCTGGAGTGTCGGGAGGGATGCTTTCTTT. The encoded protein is CAWSVGRDAFF.

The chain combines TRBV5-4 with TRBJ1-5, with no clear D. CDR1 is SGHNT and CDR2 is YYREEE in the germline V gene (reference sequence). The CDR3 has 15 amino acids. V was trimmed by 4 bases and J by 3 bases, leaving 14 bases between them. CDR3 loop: CASSTDGVTNQPQHF. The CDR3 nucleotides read TGTGCCAGCAGCACAGACGGGGTTACCAATCAGCCCCAGCATTTT. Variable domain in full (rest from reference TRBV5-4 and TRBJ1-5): ETGVTQSPTHLIKTRGQQVTLRCSSQSGHNTVSWYQQALGQGPQFIFQYYREEENGRGNFPPRFSGLQFPNYSSELNVNALELDDSALYLCASSTDGVTNQPQHFGDGTRLSIL.

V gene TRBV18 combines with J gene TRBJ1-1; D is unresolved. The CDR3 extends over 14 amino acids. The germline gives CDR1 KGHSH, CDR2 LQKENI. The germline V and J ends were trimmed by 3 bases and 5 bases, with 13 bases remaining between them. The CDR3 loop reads CASSPGSIQTEAFF. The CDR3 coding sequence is TGTGCCAGCTCACCGGGGAGTATACAGACTGAAGCTTTCTTT.

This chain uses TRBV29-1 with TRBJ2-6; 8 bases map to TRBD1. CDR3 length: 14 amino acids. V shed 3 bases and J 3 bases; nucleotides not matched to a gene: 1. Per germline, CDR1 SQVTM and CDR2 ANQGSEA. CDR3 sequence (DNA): TGCAGCGTTGAGACAGGGGATGGGGCCAACGTCCTGACTTTC. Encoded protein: CSVETGDGANVLTF.

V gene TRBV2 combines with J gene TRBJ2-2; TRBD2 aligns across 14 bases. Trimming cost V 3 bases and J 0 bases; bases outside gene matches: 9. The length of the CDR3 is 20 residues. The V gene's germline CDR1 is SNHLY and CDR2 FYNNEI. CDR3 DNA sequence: TGTGCCAGCAGTGATCCGGGACTAGCGGGGGACAAAGCGAACACCGGGGAGCTGTTTTTT. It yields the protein CASSDPGLAGDKANTGELFF.

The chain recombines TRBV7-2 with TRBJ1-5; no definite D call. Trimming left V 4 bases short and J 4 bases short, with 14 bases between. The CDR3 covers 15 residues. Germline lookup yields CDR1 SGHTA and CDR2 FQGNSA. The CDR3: CASSSAGNMNQPQHF. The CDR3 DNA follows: TGTGCCAGCAGCTCCGCCGGGAATATGAATCAGCCCCAGCATTTT.

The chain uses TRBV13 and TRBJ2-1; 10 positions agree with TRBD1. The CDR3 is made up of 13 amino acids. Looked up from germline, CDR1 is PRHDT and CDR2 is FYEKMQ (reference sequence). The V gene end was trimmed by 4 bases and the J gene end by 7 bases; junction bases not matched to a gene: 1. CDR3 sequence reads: CASSSDRGNEQFF. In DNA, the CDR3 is TGTGCCAGCAGCTCGGACAGGGGGAATGAGCAGTTCTTC.